This TCR beta chain was profiled in a study of shared clonotypes between healthy human individuals. Whole-study context: Per donor, CD8 memory used one plate, CD8 naive used two, CD4 memory used three and CD4 naive used three.

The V segment lost 4 bases and the J segment 7 bases; nucleotides outside the gene matches: 15. The CDR3 extends over 17 amino acids. CDR1 is MNHEY and CDR2 is SMNVEV in the germline V gene (reference sequence). Here immunoSEQ multiplex PCR was the method, and the copy in TCRdb shows in-frame clones only, minus some. The sample holds 2 million to 2.5 million clones, about 94% seen once. Findings of the study overall: Generation of non-shared clonotypes was less probable than generation of clonotypes shared by all four donors.

In regard to this clone: Its antigen is still unknown.

The V gene is TRBV27, the J gene TRBJ2-1; 8 bases line up with TRBD2. This sequence originates from a man younger than 30 in good health. Sequenced sample: naive CD4+ T cells sorted from blood. Subset noted: CD45RA+ positively selected. CDR3: CASSSPAGRGVANEQFF. In DNA, the CDR3 is TGTGCCAGCAGTTCACCTGCCGGGCGGGGGGTAGCAAATGAGCAGTTCTTC.